Below, 9 T cell receptor beta chains from the same sample are listed, as sequenced in a study of persistence of HIV-infected CD4 T cells (dated by TCRdb to about 2020). Their recognized antigens are unknown. The treatment or condition tag for this specimen amounts to: suppressive antiretroviral therapy. As a nonspecific positive control representing the CD4+ T cell repertoire, the cells were stimulated with anti-CD3/anti-CD28 magnetic beads. Responding CD4+ T cells were sorted on the basis of upregulation of both CD40 ligand and CD69. The immunoSEQ hsTCRB assay version 4 in survey mode was used to sequence TCRbeta repertoires from genomic DNA. In TCRdb, the immuneACCESS table is reduced to in-frame sequences with V and J assigned. These tables do not hold every clone; where another copy was compared, an unresolved V gene accounts for under half, and the others remain unexplained. The sample table shows 40,000 or so clones, and roughly 90% are seen once. Roughly 0.44% of the sample comes from the top ten.

The starting material was CD4+ T cells sorted from PBMCs after approximately 19-hour stimulation, obtained from a patient who received antiretroviral therapy. This sample's cell subset or site label indicates: CD40L+CD69+ CD4 T cells responding to anti-CD3/anti-CD28 beads, representing the overall repertoire. The receptor set was obtained from an adult woman with HIV who was CMV-seropositive.

The chain is built from TRBV3-1 (or the pseudogene TRBV3-2) and TRBJ1-1; D unresolved. CDR1 and CDR2 from the germline V gene are LGHDT and YNNKEL (reference sequence). Deletions cut 1 base from V and 8 bases from J, with 8 bases between. CDR3 length: 12 amino acids. Here the CDR3 DNA reads TGTGCCAGCAGCCAAGGGGGATACGAAGCTTTCTTT. Translation: CASSQGGYEAFF.

The rearrangement uses TRBV2 and TRBJ2-5; perhaps TRBD1 as D (6 bases). Trimming stripped 4 bases from V and 0 bases from J, with 9 bases between. CDR3 length: 14 amino acids. CDR1 is SNHLY, CDR2 FYNNEI, per germline. The CDR3 loop is CASSADRNQETQYF. The DNA of the CDR3 is TGTGCCAGCAGTGCTGACAGGAACCAAGAGACCCAGTACTTC.

This chain links TRBV12-5 with TRBJ1-6; possible D gene TRBD1, 5 bases. The germline V and J ends were trimmed by 8 bases and 8 bases, with 22 bases remaining between them. Germline V CDR1 and CDR2: LGHNT, FRNRAP. The CDR3 is 16 residues long. The CDR3 nucleotides are TGTGCTAGTCGAACAACTGTAAGGGGCGTTTATTCACCCCTCCACTTT. It codes for CASRTTVRGVYSPLHF.

This chain uses TRBV3-1 (or the pseudogene TRBV3-2) with TRBJ2-7; a weak D match, TRBD2 (6 bases). V gave up 4 bases and J gave up 4 bases, with 11 bases separating them. CDR3 length equals 13 residues. Germline-derived CDR1 and CDR2 are LGHDT and YNNKEL (reference sequence). CDR3 nucleotides: TGTGCCAGCAGCCTCGGCGGGGAATACGAGCAGTACTTC. This gives the protein CASSLGGEYEQYF.

J is TRBJ2-3 and V is TRBV18; D is possibly TRBD2 (8 bases). CDR1 is KGHSH and CDR2 is LQKENI in the germline V gene. The V end was cut by 6 bases, the J end by 5 bases, with 18 bases between. The CDR3 contains 15 residues. CDR3 loop: CASSSGLGGGDTQYF. The CDR3 DNA sequence: TGTGCCAGCTCGTCGGGACTAGGGGGCGGAGATACGCAGTATTTT. The full variable domain, in which reference TRBV18 and TRBJ2-3 provide the parts outside the CDR3, is NAGVMQNPRHLVRRRGQEARLRCSPMKGHSHVYWYRQLPEEGLKFMVYLQKENIIDESGMPKERFSAEFPKEGPSILRIQQVVRGDSAAYFCASSSGLGGGDTQYFGPGTRLTVL.

This clone was counted a few times. One junction end disagrees with the germline gene, perhaps due to a read error. The chain uses TRBV4-1 and TRBJ2-2; a weak D match, TRBD1 (6 bases). The length of the CDR3 is 16 residues. Germline-derived CDR1 and CDR2 are MGHRA and YSYEKL. CDR3 loop: CASSQVRTGNAGELFF. The CDR3 DNA follows: TGCGCCAGCAGCCAAGTGAGAACAGGGAACGCCGGGGAGCTGTTTTTT.

V is TRBV6-6 and J is TRBJ1-5, with 10 bases matching TRBD1. The length of the CDR3 is 16 residues. The J segment lost 3 bases and the V segment lost 7 bases, leaving 9 bases of the junction unmatched. In germline, CDR1 is MNHNY, CDR2 SVGAGI (reference sequence). The chain's CDR3 is CASTDFGTGANQPQHF. The CDR3 region has the DNA TGTGCCAGCACCGACTTCGGGACAGGGGCCAATCAGCCCCAGCATTTT.

The J gene is TRBJ2-6, the V gene TRBV2, with D unclear. Trimming took 8 bases from V and 0 from J, leaving 20 bases between them. Germline CDR1 reads SNHLY; CDR2 reads FYNNEI. The CDR3 is 18 amino acids. The CDR3 loop is CASLVRVQSSSGANVLTF. The CDR3 nucleotides are TGTGCCAGCCTTGTCCGGGTACAATCAAGCTCTGGGGCCAACGTCCTGACTTTC.

The DNA of the CDR3 is TGTGCCAGCAGTGAAAGGGGGACAGGGGGCTATGAAAAACTGTTTTTT. Translating it yields CASSERGTGGYEKLFF. This chain connects TRBV2 to TRBJ1-4; 12 bases line up with TRBD1. From germline, CDR1 is SNHLY and CDR2 FYNNEI. V lost 2 bases, J lost 6 bases, and 4 bases stayed unmatched. The CDR3 runs 16 residues.